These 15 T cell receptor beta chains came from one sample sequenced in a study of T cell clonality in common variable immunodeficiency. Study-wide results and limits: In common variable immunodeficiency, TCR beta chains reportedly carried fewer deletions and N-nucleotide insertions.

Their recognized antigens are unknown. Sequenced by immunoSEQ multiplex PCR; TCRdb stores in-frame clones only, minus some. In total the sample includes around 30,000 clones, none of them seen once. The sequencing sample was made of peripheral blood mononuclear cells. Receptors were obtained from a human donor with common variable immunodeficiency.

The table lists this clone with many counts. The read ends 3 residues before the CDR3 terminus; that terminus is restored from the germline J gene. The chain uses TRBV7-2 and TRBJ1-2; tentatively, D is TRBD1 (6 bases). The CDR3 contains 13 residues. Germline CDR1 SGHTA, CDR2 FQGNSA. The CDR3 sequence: CASSSQGGMGYTF. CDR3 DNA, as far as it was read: TGTGCCAGCAGCTCCCAAGGGGGAATGGGC. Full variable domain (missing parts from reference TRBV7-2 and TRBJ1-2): GAGVSQSPSNKVTEKGKDVELRCDPISGHTALYWYRQSLGQGLEFLIYFQGNSAPDKSGLPSDRFSAERTGGSVSTLTIQRTQQEDSAVYLCASSSQGGMGYTFGSGTRLTVV.

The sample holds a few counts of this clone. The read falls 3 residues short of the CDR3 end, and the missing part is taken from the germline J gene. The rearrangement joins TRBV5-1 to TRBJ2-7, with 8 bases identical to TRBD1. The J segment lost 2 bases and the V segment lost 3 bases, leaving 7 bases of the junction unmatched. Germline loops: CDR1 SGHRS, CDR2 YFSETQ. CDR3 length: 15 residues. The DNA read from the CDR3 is TGCGCCAGCAGCTCAGGGGGCACCATCGCCTACGAG. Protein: CASSSGGTIAYE. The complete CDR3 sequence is CASSSGGTIAYEQYF.

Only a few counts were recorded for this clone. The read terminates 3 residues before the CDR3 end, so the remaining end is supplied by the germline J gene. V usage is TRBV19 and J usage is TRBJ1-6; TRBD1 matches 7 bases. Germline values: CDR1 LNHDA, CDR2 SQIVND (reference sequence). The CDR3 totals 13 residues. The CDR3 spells CASSRQGRKPLHF. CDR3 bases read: TGTGCCAGTAGTCGACAGGGAAGAAAGCCC.

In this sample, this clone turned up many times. The sequenced part of the CDR3 DNA is TGTGCCAGCAGCCTGACAGGGGGCACAGATACG. This encodes CASSLTGGTDT. The entire CDR3 protein is CASSLTGGTDTQYF. V and J are TRBV7-9 and TRBJ2-3; 8 nucleotides align to TRBD1. The read finishes 3 residues shy of the CDR3 end, and the germline J gene is used to complete it. This CDR3 contains 14 residues. Germline values: CDR1 SEHNR, CDR2 FQNEAQ (reference sequence). V dropped 5 bases and J dropped 1; count of bases not matched to a gene: 2.

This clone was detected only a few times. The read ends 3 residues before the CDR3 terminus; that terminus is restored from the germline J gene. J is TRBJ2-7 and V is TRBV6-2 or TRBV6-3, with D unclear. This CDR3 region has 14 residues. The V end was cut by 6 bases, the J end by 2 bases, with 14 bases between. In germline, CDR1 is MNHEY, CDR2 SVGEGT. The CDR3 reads CASSLLSSTYEQYF. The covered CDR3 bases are TGTGCCAGCAGCCTCTTGAGCTCGACCTACGAG.

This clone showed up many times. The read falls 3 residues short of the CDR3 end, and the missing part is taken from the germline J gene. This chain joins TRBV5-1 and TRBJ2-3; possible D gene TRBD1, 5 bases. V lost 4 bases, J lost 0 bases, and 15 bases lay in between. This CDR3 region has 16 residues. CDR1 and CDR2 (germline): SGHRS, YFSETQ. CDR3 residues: CASSPTRQSSTDTQYF. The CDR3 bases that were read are TGCGCCAGCAGCCCTACTCGACAGTCTAGCACAGATACG.

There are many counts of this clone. The CDR3 DNA, read in part, is TGCAGTGCTAGAACCCGGTCGACAGGGGCCGGTACCCTCGGGACC. This codes for CSARTRSTGAGTLGT. The entire CDR3 protein is CSARTRSTGAGTLGTQYF. V usage is TRBV20-1 and J usage is TRBJ2-5; 8 bases align to TRBD1. The read ends 3 residues before the CDR3 terminus; that terminus is restored from the germline J gene. The CDR3 is 18 residues long. Trimming at V came to 2 bases and at J to 7 bases, leaving 21 bases not matched to a gene. Germline CDR1 is DFQATT and CDR2 is SNEGSKA (reference sequence).

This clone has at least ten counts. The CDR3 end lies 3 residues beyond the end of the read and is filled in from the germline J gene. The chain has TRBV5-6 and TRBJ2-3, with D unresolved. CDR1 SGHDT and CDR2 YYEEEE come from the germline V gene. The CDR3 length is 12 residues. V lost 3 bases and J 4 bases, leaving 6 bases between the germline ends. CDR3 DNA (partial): TGTGCCAGCAGCTATGCGTCAGATACG. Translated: CASSYASDT. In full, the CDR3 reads CASSYASDTQYF.

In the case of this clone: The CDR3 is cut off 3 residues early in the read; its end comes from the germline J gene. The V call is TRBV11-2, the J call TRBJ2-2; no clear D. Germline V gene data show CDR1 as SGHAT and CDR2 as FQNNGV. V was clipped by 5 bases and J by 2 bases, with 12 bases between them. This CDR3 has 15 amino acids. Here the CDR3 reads CASSPERPNTGELFF. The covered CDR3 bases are TGTGCCAGCAGCCCAGAGCGCCCCAACACCGGGGAG.

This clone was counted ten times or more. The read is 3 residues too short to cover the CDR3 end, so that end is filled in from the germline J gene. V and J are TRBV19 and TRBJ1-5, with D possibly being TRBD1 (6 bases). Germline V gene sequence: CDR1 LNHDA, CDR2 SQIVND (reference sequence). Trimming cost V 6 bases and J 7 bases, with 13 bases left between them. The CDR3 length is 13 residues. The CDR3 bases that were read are TGTGCCAGTAGAAACAGGGATCGCCAGCCC. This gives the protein CASRNRDRQP. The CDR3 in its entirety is CASRNRDRQPQHF.

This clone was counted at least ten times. CDR3 loop: CAIKATGGYTF. The sequenced part of the CDR3 DNA is TGTGCCATCAAGGCGACAGGGGGC. This chain links TRBV10-3 with TRBJ1-2; 7 bases map to TRBD1. Sequencing ends 3 residues short of the CDR3 end; the germline J gene provides the rest. The germline V gene has CDR1 ENHRY and CDR2 SYGVKD. This CDR3 is built from 11 residues.

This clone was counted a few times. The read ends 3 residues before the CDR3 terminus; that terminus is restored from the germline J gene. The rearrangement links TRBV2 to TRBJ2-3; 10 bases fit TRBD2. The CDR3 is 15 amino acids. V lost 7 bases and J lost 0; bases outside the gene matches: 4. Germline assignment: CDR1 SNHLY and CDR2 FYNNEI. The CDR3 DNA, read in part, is TGTGCCAGCATTATACTAGCGGGGAGCACAGATACG. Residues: CASIILAGSTDT. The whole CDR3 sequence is CASIILAGSTDTQYF.

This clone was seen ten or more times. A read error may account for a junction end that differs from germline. This CDR3 is CASSRGTGQETQYF. Partial CDR3 DNA: TGCGCCAGCAGCCGAGGGACAGGGCAAGAGACC. The chain uses TRBV4-2 and TRBJ2-5, with 9 bases identical to TRBD1. The DNA ends 3 residues before the CDR3 does, and the rest of the CDR3 is filled in from the germline J gene. This CDR3 region has 14 residues. CDR1 is LGHNA, CDR2 YNFKEQ, per germline.

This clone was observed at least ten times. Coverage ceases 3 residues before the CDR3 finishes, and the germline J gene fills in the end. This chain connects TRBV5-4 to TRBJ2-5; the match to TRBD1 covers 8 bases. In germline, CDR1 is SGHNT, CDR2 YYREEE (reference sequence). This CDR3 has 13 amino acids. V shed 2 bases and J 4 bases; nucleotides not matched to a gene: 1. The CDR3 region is CASSFDRGETQYF. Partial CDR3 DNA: TGTGCCAGCAGCTTCGACAGGGGAGAGACC.

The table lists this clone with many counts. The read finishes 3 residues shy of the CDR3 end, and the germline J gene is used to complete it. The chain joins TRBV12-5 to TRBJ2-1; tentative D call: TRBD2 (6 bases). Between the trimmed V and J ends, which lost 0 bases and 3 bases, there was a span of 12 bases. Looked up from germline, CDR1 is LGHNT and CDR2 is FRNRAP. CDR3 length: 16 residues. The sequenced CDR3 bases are TGTGCTAGTGGTTTGGTATTTGGGACTGGCTACAATGAG. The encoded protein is CASGLVFGTGYNE. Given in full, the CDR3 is CASGLVFGTGYNEQFF.